The 29 T cell receptor beta chains below all came from one sample that was sequenced in a study of shared clonotypes between healthy human individuals. The repertoire was sequenced with immunoSEQ multiplex PCR; TCRdb's copy has only in-frame clones and lacks some. The table includes some 200,000 clones, 80% to 95% detected once. Sequenced input: naive CD4+ T cells sorted from blood. As to subset: CD45RA+ positively selected. All receptors come from a woman in her 30s in good health.

The rearrangement joins TRBV6-5 to TRBJ1-5, with 9 bases matching TRBD1. Germline V gene sequence: CDR1 MNHEY, CDR2 SVGAGI. The V segment lost 6 bases and the J segment 7 bases; nucleotides outside the gene matches: 10. The CDR3 sequence is 15 residues long. The CDR3 nucleotides are TGTGCCAGCAGAAAAACTACAGGGGGCTGGCAGCCCCAGCATTTT. Its protein product is CASRKTTGGWQPQHF.

The chain is built from TRBV5-5 and TRBJ1-5, with a weak D call TRBD1 (5 bases). The length of the CDR3 is 16 residues. Between the trimmed V and J ends, which lost 2 bases and 0 bases, there was a span of 12 bases. Germline V gene lookup returns CDR1 SGHKS and CDR2 YYEKEE (reference sequence). This CDR3 is CASSLLQGNSNQPQHF. CDR3 coding DNA: TGTGCCAGCAGCTTACTCCAGGGAAATAGCAATCAGCCCCAGCATTTT.

The V call is TRBV7-6, the J call TRBJ2-5, with D possibly being TRBD2 (6 bases). The DNA end is a closer match to TRBJ2-7, so the J assignment may be wrong. Germline-derived CDR1 and CDR2 are SGHVS and FNYEAQ. The CDR3 has 15 residues. CDR3 amino acids: CASSSQDGSSYEQYF. CDR3 nucleotides: TGTGCCAGCAGCTCCCAGGACGGGAGCTCCTACGAGCAGTACTTC.

This clone showed up just once. J is TRBJ1-6 and V is TRBV30; possibly TRBD1 for D (5 bases). Trimming took 5 bases from V and 0 from J, leaving 20 bases between them. CDR1 and CDR2 (germline): GTSNPN, SVGIG (reference sequence). CDR3 size: 18 residues. CDR3 residues: CAWRPRTSRSSYNSPLHF. The CDR3 nucleotides are TGTGCCTGGCGGCCTCGGACATCCCGTAGCTCCTATAATTCACCCCTCCACTTT. Using reference TRBV30 and TRBJ1-6 for the parts outside the CDR3, the full variable domain is SQTIHQWPATLVQPVGSPLSLECTVEGTSNPNLYWYRQAAGRGLQLLFYSVGIGQISSEVPQNLSASRPQDRQFILSSKKLLLSDSGFYLCAWRPRTSRSSYNSPLHFGNGTRLTVT.

The chain has TRBV15 and TRBJ1-1; 8 bases match TRBD1. J lost 4 bases, V lost 0 bases, and 4 bases had no gene match. The CDR3 length is 15 residues. Per the germline V gene, CDR1 is LNHNV and CDR2 is YYDKDF (reference sequence). CDR3 sequence (DNA): TGTGCCACCAGCAGAGATTTTGGACAGGGCACTGAAGCTTTCTTT. Protein sequence: CATSRDFGQGTEAFF.

This clone was found once. The chain links TRBV5-1 to TRBJ2-5; D is perhaps TRBD1 (6 bases). The assigned J gene may be wrong: the sequence end matches TRBJ2-7 better. The CDR3 contains 17 residues. CDR1 SGHRS and CDR2 YFSETQ come from the germline V gene. The CDR3 bases are TGCGCCAGCAGCTTGTCACCTCCCGGGGACACAGGCATCGAGCAGTACTTC. Translation gives CASSLSPPGDTGIEQYF.

V and J are TRBV28 and TRBJ1-2, with D possibly matching TRBD1 (5 bases). Germline values: CDR1 MDHEN, CDR2 SYDVKM. This CDR3 comprises 15 residues. With 3 bases removed from V and 6 bases from J, the gap between germline ends came to 17 bases. The CDR3 region has the DNA TGTGCCAGCAGTTTTGCTGGCAGGGCGGGAGATGGCTACACCTTC. It codes for CASSFAGRAGDGYTF.

This chain connects TRBV7-6 to TRBJ2-5, with D perhaps assigned TRBD1 or TRBD2 (6 bases each). Matching the DNA end better, TRBJ2-7 makes the J call doubtful. This CDR3 is 16 amino acids long. Germline V gene sequence: CDR1 SGHVS, CDR2 FNYEAQ. CDR3 bases: TGTGCCAGCAGCAGTCCCCGTGGGGGGCTCCCCTACGAGCAGTACTTC. This sequence encodes CASSSPRGGLPYEQYF.

The chain has TRBV29-1 and TRBJ2-2; D is perhaps TRBD1 (7 bases). The V gene lost 4 bases and the J gene lost 6 bases, with 12 bases spanning the gap. Per germline, CDR1 SQVTM and CDR2 ANQGSEA. This CDR3 has 13 residues. The CDR3 DNA sequence: TGCAGCGTTGGACAGGGCGGGGCCGGGGAGCTGTTTTTT. It translates to CSVGQGGAGELFF.

This clone was counted a few times. The V and J genes are TRBV6-6 and TRBJ2-7, with D perhaps TRBD1 (6 bases). The V end lost 8 bases, the J end lost 6 bases, and 17 bases lay between the germline ends. Germline V gives CDR1 MNHNY, CDR2 SVGAGI (reference sequence). The CDR3 runs to 13 residues. The CDR3 region is CASRQESTGEQYF. The CDR3 DNA is TGTGCCAGCCGACAGGAATCGACGGGCGAGCAGTACTTC.

V usage is TRBV5-1 and J usage is TRBJ2-2; D possibly corresponds to TRBD2 (5 bases). The CDR3 totals 15 residues. Germline values: CDR1 SGHRS, CDR2 YFSETQ. V was trimmed by 3 bases and J by 4 bases, leaving 13 bases between them. Written as DNA, the CDR3 is TGCGCCAGCAGCTGGGGTGGAGGCTCCACCGGGGAGCTGTTTTTT. It encodes CASSWGGGSTGELFF.

The chain couples TRBV25-1 to TRBJ2-7; D uncertain. Trimming left V 2 bases short and J 6 bases short, with 5 bases between. In germline, CDR1 is MGHDK, CDR2 SYGVNS. CDR3 size: 11 residues. CDR3 sequence reads: CASSEIVEQYF. The CDR3 DNA is TGTGCCAGCAGTGAAATAGTCGAGCAGTACTTC.

The chain links TRBV28 to TRBJ2-6; D may be TRBD1 (5 bases). The CDR3 covers 19 residues. Germline lookup yields CDR1 MDHEN and CDR2 SYDVKM. The germline V and J ends were trimmed by 5 bases and 2 bases, with 22 bases remaining between them. CDR3 loop: CASSLYLPTGLAGANVLTF. The CDR3, as DNA: TGTGCCAGCAGTCTATACCTCCCTACAGGTCTGGCTGGGGCCAACGTCCTGACTTTC.

The chain links TRBV28 to TRBJ2-1; TRBD2 matches at 7 bases. Germline V gene sequence: CDR1 MDHEN, CDR2 SYDVKM. CDR3 length equals 16 residues. Germline trimming cut 7 bases from V and 8 bases from J; bases unmatched to any gene: 17. The CDR3 DNA is TGTGCCAGCACTGGACTAGGGGACTCCCCGGTGCATGAGCAGTTCTTC. Translating it yields CASTGLGDSPVHEQFF. The full variable domain, with the rest looked up from reference TRBV28 and TRBJ2-1, is DVKVTQSSRYLVKRTGEKVFLECVQDMDHENMFWYRQDPGLGLRLIYFSYDVKMKEKGDIPEGYSVSREKKERFSLILESASTNQTSMYLCASTGLGDSPVHEQFFGPGTRLTVL.

The genes are TRBV29-1 and TRBJ2-5; 8 positions agree with TRBD1. TRBJ2-7 matches the DNA end more closely, so the J call is doubtful. The germline V gene encodes CDR1 SQVTM and CDR2 ANQGSEA. The CDR3 has 12 residues. This chain's CDR3 is CSVTGQGGEQYF. The CDR3, as DNA: TGCAGCGTGACCGGACAGGGCGGCGAGCAGTACTTC.

The chain has TRBV6-5 and TRBJ2-7; 10 nucleotides line up with TRBD2. V lost 3 bases, J lost 3 bases, and 8 bases stayed unmatched. The germline CDR1 and CDR2 sequences are MNHEY and SVGAGI. This CDR3 region has 16 residues. The CDR3 is CASSYNLQREGYEQYF. The CDR3 DNA is TGTGCCAGCAGTTATAACCTCCAGCGGGAGGGCTACGAGCAGTACTTC.

The chain employs TRBV2 and TRBJ1-1; D ambiguous. The V end lost 5 bases, the J end lost 3 bases, and 16 bases lay between the germline ends. The V gene's germline CDR1 is SNHLY and CDR2 FYNNEI. The CDR3 extends over 15 amino acids. The CDR3: CASSPLVGLYTEAFF. The CDR3 bases are TGTGCCAGCAGTCCCTTGGTCGGGCTTTACACTGAAGCTTTCTTT.

This sequence joins TRBV19 and TRBJ1-5; possibly TRBD1 for D (6 bases). CDR1 is LNHDA and CDR2 is SQIVND in the germline V gene (reference sequence). The CDR3 loop spans 16 amino acids. With 3 bases removed from V and 5 bases from J, the gap between germline ends came to 17 bases. CDR3 amino acids: CASSMVHTGIHQPQHF. As DNA, the CDR3 is TGTGCCAGTAGTATGGTTCATACAGGGATCCATCAGCCCCAGCATTTT.

The sample holds one count of this clone. V gene TRBV11-2 combines with J gene TRBJ2-7; no firm D call. The CDR3 extends over 11 amino acids. Looked up from germline, CDR1 is SGHAT and CDR2 is FQNNGV. Trimming cost V 3 bases and J 4 bases, with 4 bases left between them. CDR3 residues: CASSFAYEQYF. The DNA for the CDR3 is TGTGCCAGCAGCTTTGCGTACGAGCAGTACTTC.

The chain carries TRBV5-6 and TRBJ1-3; D is undetermined. Between the trimmed V and J ends, which lost 2 bases and 0 bases, there was a span of 9 bases. From germline, CDR1 is SGHDT and CDR2 YYEEEE. The CDR3 loop spans 15 amino acids. CDR3 nucleotide sequence: TGTGCCAGCAGCTTCGGCCCTAGCTCTGGAAACACCATATATTTT. This codes for CASSFGPSSGNTIYF.

This clone showed up just once. The rearrangement uses TRBV5-1 and TRBJ1-3; no firm D call. CDR3 length: 15 residues. Germline V CDR1 and CDR2: SGHRS, YFSETQ. V lost 1 base, J lost 0 bases, and 8 bases lay in between. CDR3 loop: CASSLLSDSGNTIYF. CDR3 coding DNA: TGCGCCAGCAGCTTGTTATCGGACTCTGGAAACACCATATATTTT.

V usage is TRBV7-8 and J usage is TRBJ2-6; D not certain. The CDR3 consists of 15 residues. Germline V gives CDR1 SGHVS, CDR2 FQNEAQ. The V gene lost 2 bases and the J gene lost 2 bases, with 7 bases spanning the gap. The CDR3 spells CASSLIAPGANVLTF. The CDR3 nucleotides read TGTGCCAGCAGCTTAATAGCTCCTGGGGCCAACGTCCTGACTTTC. The complete variable domain, with remaining parts taken from reference TRBV7-8 and TRBJ2-6, reads GAGVSQSPRYKVAKRGQDVALRCDPISGHVSLFWYQQALGQGPEFLTYFQNEAQLDKSGLPSDRFFAERPEGSVSTLKIQRTQQEDSAVYLCASSLIAPGANVLTFGAGSRLTVL.

This clone was seen only once. CDR3 protein: CATHPVGAQTNTEAFF. The CDR3 DNA reads as TGTGCCACCCACCCCGTGGGCGCCCAGACAAACACTGAAGCTTTCTTT. The chain combines TRBV10-3 with TRBJ1-1, with D unresolved. Germline-derived CDR1 and CDR2 are ENHRY and SYGVKD. The CDR3 sequence is 16 residues long. The V end was cut by 10 bases, the J end by 2 bases, with 23 bases between.

The chain links TRBV5-6 to TRBJ1-3; D ambiguous. This CDR3 contains 14 residues. CDR1 and CDR2 from the germline V gene are SGHDT and YYEEEE. V dropped 3 bases and J dropped 0 bases, with 7 bases sitting between them. The CDR3, as DNA: TGTGCCAGCAGCTCCGCCTCCTCTGGAAACACCATATATTTT. Protein: CASSSASSGNTIYF.

This chain uses TRBV5-4 with TRBJ1-1; D is unclear. This CDR3 contains 13 residues. V was shortened by 0 bases and J by 0 bases, with 3 bases between the two germline ends. CDR1 SGHNT and CDR2 YYREEE come from the germline V gene (reference sequence). The CDR3 protein is CASSLGVNTEAFF. The CDR3 DNA follows: TGTGCCAGCAGCTTGGGTGTGAACACTGAAGCTTTCTTT.

This clone was picked up one time. The V call is TRBV7-9, the J call TRBJ2-6, with D perhaps TRBD2 (7 bases). Germline V gives CDR1 SEHNR, CDR2 FQNEAQ (reference sequence). The CDR3 runs 14 residues. The CDR3, as DNA: TGTGCAGCGGGACACCCCTCTGGGGCCAACGTCCTGACTTTC. The encoded protein is CAAGHPSGANVLTF.

This chain connects TRBV30 to TRBJ1-1, with TRBD1 as a possible D gene (6 bases). Germline CDR1 and CDR2: GTSNPN and SVGIG (reference sequence). The CDR3 is 13 amino acids. V lost 4 bases and J lost 0, with 9 bases in between. The CDR3 protein is CAWTGQVNTEAFF. In nucleotides, the CDR3 is TGTGCCTGGACGGGACAAGTGAACACTGAAGCTTTCTTT.

The rearrangement joins TRBV6-1 to TRBJ2-5; 8 nucleotides match TRBD2. Near its end, the DNA agrees better with TRBJ2-7, so the J call may be wrong. The CDR3 length is 14 residues. The germline gives CDR1 MNHNS, CDR2 SASEGT. CDR3 residues: CASTIQRGPYEQYF. The CDR3 DNA follows: TGTGCCAGCACGATACAGCGGGGGCCGTACGAGCAGTACTTC.

V usage is TRBV27 and J usage is TRBJ1-5, with 7 bases matching TRBD1. Germline assignment: CDR1 MNHEY and CDR2 SMNVEV (reference sequence). V lost 1 base and J lost 6; bases outside the gene matches: 3. The CDR3 runs 14 residues. The CDR3 spells CASSLLGGRQPQHF. CDR3 nucleotides: TGTGCCAGCAGTTTATTAGGGGGCCGTCAGCCCCAGCATTTT.